What follows is one T cell receptor beta chain and its context. This clone showed up just a few times. Its antigen specificity is not known. Per-nucleotide qualities are absent, and no much larger clonotype sits a single base away. The immunoSEQ assay was used to sequence the CDR3 region of the TCR beta chain. Under the source paper's analysis protocol: For each specimen, T-cell fraction, clonal dominance and maximum TCR clone frequency were calculated. TCRdb limited this immuneACCESS table to in-frame rearrangements with V and J called. A share of clones is missing; checked studies link under half to unresolved V genes, and the rest is unexplained. V and J calls and clone size are copied from that table; D and trimming were computed from the DNA. The sample data list some 2,500 clones, and around 68% of these were observed just once. Approximately 15% of the sample is taken by the ten largest. The sample originates from a study of T cell repertoires in urothelial bladder cancer (dated by TCRdb to between 2018 and 2021). Background on the whole study: Of the roughly 12 resected lesions, three were clinically staged as cT0, three as cTa, three as cT1 and three as cT2 or greater. In the study, clonality of the TCR repertoire in bladder tumors was compared against clonality in benign bladder inflammation. Around eleven patients who had bladder lesions and were undergoing transurethral resection were prospectively identified. A total of over 10 resected bladder lesions, made up of urothelial carcinoma (UC+) and benign (UC-) specimens, were studied.

Summary of the overall study and its limitations: Fewer T cells were found in urothelial carcinoma specimens than in benign specimens, with medians of roughly 5,600 and 26,000, respectively. In carcinoma specimens, up to roughly 15% of infiltrating lymphocytes were accounted for by a single T-cell clone, compared with more than 1.5% in benign specimens. The median percentage of tumor infiltrating lymphocytes was approximately 2% in carcinoma specimens and approximately 12% in benign specimens.

V loses 0 bases at its end and J loses 7 bases; junction bases beyond the gene matches: 1. Including the terminal cysteine and phenylalanine, the CDR3 comprises 15 residues. Only the CDR3 region is kept as DNA, spanning 45 bases read in frame from base 1. From the germline V gene (reference sequence), CDR1 is LNHNV and CDR2 is YYDKDF. Specimens classed as benign (UC-) were resected bladder lesions that contained no urothelial carcinoma. At transurethral resection, specimens of the bladder lesions were collected and then stored at -80C. DNA was isolated from the bladder specimens obtained at transurethral resection.

This receptor chain uses TRBV15 and TRBJ2-1; 12 middle bases align to TRBD2. Sequences were obtained from bladder tissue. The clonotype was recovered from a human donor with a benign inflammatory bladder lesion. The encoded CDR3 is CATSRELAGGNEQFF. The DNA is as follows: TGTGCCACCAGCAGAGAACTAGCGGGAGGAAATGAGCAGTTCTTC. Extended through the reference TRBV15 and TRBJ2-1 proteins, this CDR3 yields the full variable domain: DAMVIQNPRYQVTQFGKPVTLSCSQTLNHNVMYWYQQKSSQAPKLLFHYYDKDFNNEADTPDNFQSRRPNTSFCFLDIRSPGLGDTAMYLCATSRELAGGNEQFFGPGTRLTVL.